This entry lists 15 T cell receptor beta chains sequenced from one sample in a study of a mutant IDH1 vaccine in newly diagnosed glioma (dated by TCRdb to the early 2020s). These TCRs' antigens remain unknown. In light of the paper, this sample's time point label describes: week 5, during vaccination. A 20-mer mutant IDH1 peptide at 300 micrograms in Montanide made up each vaccine dose, which was injected subcutaneously together with topical imiquimod. The library was generated by the immunoSEQ multiplex PCR assay. Entries here come from immuneACCESS through TCRdb and include only in-frame sequences with V and J called. Some clones fail to appear in such tables; in the studies checked, an unresolved V gene covers under half of the shortfall, and the cause of the remainder is unknown. The sample table contains around 58,000 clones; only one count was recorded for 75% to 85% of them. The ten top clones hold about 3.2% of the sample.

The sequences come from PBMCs, collected from a glioma patient whose treatment included an IDH1 peptide vaccine. The receptor set was obtained from a man aged 25 to 40 with glioma.

Here the CDR3 DNA reads TGTGCCAGCAAGAGGACTAGCAATTCCAATGAGCAGTTCTTC. Protein product: CASKRTSNSNEQFF. The chain combines TRBV2 with TRBJ2-1, with 8 bases fitting TRBD2. V was pared by 7 bases and J by 6 bases, with 8 bases of the junction left unmatched. This CDR3 has 14 amino acids. Germline-derived CDR1 and CDR2 are SNHLY and FYNNEI.

J is TRBJ1-1 and V is TRBV2; possibly TRBD1 for D (5 bases). CDR3 size: 12 residues. Germline values: CDR1 SNHLY, CDR2 FYNNEI. Trimming pared 6 bases from V and 5 bases from J, leaving 10 bases between. The CDR3 sequence: CASRGEGTEAFF. CDR3 bases: TGTGCCAGCAGGGGGGAGGGTACTGAAGCTTTCTTT.

The V and J genes are TRBV27 and TRBJ2-1; D unclear. V lost 5 bases, J lost 6 bases, and 11 bases lay in between. The CDR3 loop spans 13 amino acids. Germline CDR1 is MNHEY and CDR2 is SMNVEV (reference sequence). DNA for the CDR3: TGTGCCAGCAGTGACGACGGACCCAATGAGCAGTTCTTC. As protein: CASSDDGPNEQFF.

This clone was picked up a small number of times. The chain recombines TRBV19 with TRBJ1-1; unclear D gene. The CDR3 consists of 15 residues. The germline V gene encodes CDR1 LNHDA and CDR2 SQIVND (reference sequence). The V end was cut by 1 base, the J end by 1 base, with 10 bases between. CDR3 region: CASSIAGTANTEAFF. The CDR3 DNA reads TGTGCCAGTAGTATAGCAGGCACAGCGAACACTGAAGCTTTCTTT. The full variable domain, in which reference TRBV19 and TRBJ1-1 provide the parts outside the CDR3, is DGGITQSPKYLFRKEGQNVTLSCEQNLNHDAMYWYRQDPGQGLRLIYYSQIVNDFQKGDIAEGYSVSREKKESFPLTVTSAQKNPTAFYLCASSIAGTANTEAFFGQGTRLTVV.

The CDR3 bases are TGTGCCACCAGTGCACCGGGACAGGGGATCTACGAGCAGTACTTC. Amino acid sequence: CATSAPGQGIYEQYF. The rearrangement joins TRBV15 to TRBJ2-7, with 10 bases fitting TRBD1. Germline V gene sequence: CDR1 LNHNV, CDR2 YYDKDF (reference sequence). The CDR3 sequence is 15 residues long. V lost 6 bases, J lost 3 bases, and 8 bases stayed unmatched.

The chain uses TRBV28 and TRBJ1-6, with TRBD1 as a possible D gene (5 bases). The V gene's germline CDR1 is MDHEN and CDR2 SYDVKM. V gave up 3 bases and J gave up 2 bases, with 11 bases separating them. This CDR3 comprises 16 residues. The CDR3 bases are TGTGCCAGCAGTTTCAGTCAGGGCGCCTATAATTCACCCCTCCACTTT. Encoded protein: CASSFSQGAYNSPLHF.

V usage is TRBV5-6 and J usage is TRBJ1-4; D may be TRBD1 (6 bases). The CDR3 runs 18 residues. Germline CDR1 reads SGHDT; CDR2 reads YYEEEE. V was shortened by 2 bases and J by 0 bases, with 17 bases between the two germline ends. CDR3 loop: CASSFRMGAEATNEKLFF. Here the CDR3 DNA reads TGTGCCAGCAGCTTTAGGATGGGGGCGGAGGCAACTAATGAAAAACTGTTTTTT.

The chain employs TRBV10-3 and TRBJ1-2; D is undetermined. CDR3 length: 13 amino acids. Germline V lookup: CDR1 ENHRY, CDR2 SYGVKD. Between the trimmed V and J ends, which lost 5 bases and 8 bases, there was a span of 15 bases. The CDR3 loop reads CAISTDTEPGYTF. The CDR3 nucleotides read TGTGCCATCAGTACAGACACCGAACCCGGCTACACCTTC.

This clone has a single count. The chain couples TRBV6-5 to TRBJ1-1, with D perhaps TRBD1 (5 bases). V shed 9 bases and J shed 0 bases, with 11 bases lying between them. CDR1 is MNHEY and CDR2 is SVGAGI in the germline V gene. This CDR3 spans 13 amino acids. CDR3 DNA sequence: TGTGCCAGTTCGGGACTATTGAACACTGAAGCTTTCTTT. Its translation: CASSGLLNTEAFF.

The table lists this clone with a few counts. The chain has TRBV20-1 and TRBJ1-1; D is ambiguous. The CDR3 has 10 residues. V lost 6 bases and J lost 7, with 9 bases in between. Germline lookup yields CDR1 DFQATT and CDR2 SNEGSKA (reference sequence). Written as DNA, the CDR3 is TGCAGTGCCACCCGTTATGAAGCTTTCTTT. Protein sequence: CSATRYEAFF.

This sequence joins TRBV4-1 and TRBJ2-1; TRBD2 aligns across 12 bases. V lost 4 bases to trimming and J lost 9 bases; unmatched junction nucleotides: 10. Germline loops: CDR1 MGHRA, CDR2 YSYEKL. The CDR3 is 16 residues long. The CDR3 DNA sequence: TGCGCCAGCAGCCCTCCTGCTAGCGGGGGGGCTGGTGAGCAGTTCTTC. This codes for CASSPPASGGAGEQFF.

The V gene is TRBV5-4, the J gene TRBJ2-7, with 7 nucleotides matching TRBD2. Per the germline V gene, CDR1 is SGHNT and CDR2 is YYREEE (reference sequence). Trimming at V came to 3 bases and at J to 3 bases, leaving 12 bases not matched to a gene. The CDR3 runs to 16 residues. The CDR3 sequence is CASSSLGRGSYYEQYF. The CDR3 DNA sequence: TGTGCCAGCAGCTCCCTCGGGCGGGGGTCGTACTACGAGCAGTACTTC. Filled out from reference TRBV5-4 and TRBJ2-7, the complete variable domain reads ETGVTQSPTHLIKTRGQQVTLRCSSQSGHNTVSWYQQALGQGPQFIFQYYREEENGRGNFPPRFSGLQFPNYSSELNVNALELDDSALYLCASSSLGRGSYYEQYFGPGTRLTVT.

This rearrangement joins TRBV10-2 to TRBJ2-1; 13 bases agree with TRBD2. The V gene end was trimmed by 6 bases and the J gene end by 0 bases; junction bases not matched to a gene: 5. Germline assignment: CDR1 WSHSY and CDR2 SAAADI. The CDR3 extends over 17 amino acids. The CDR3 DNA reads TGCGCCAGCAGATCTGGACTAGCGGGGGTCTCCTACAATGAGCAGTTCTTC. It translates to CASRSGLAGVSYNEQFF.

This chain connects TRBV7-9 to TRBJ2-2, with D unresolved. Germline-derived CDR1 and CDR2 are SEHNR and FQNEAQ (reference sequence). V was shortened by 4 bases and J by 4 bases, with 16 bases between the two germline ends. This CDR3 is 16 amino acids long. CDR3 protein: CASSSYSSVVTGELFF. CDR3 bases: TGTGCCAGCAGCTCCTATTCATCCGTAGTCACCGGGGAGCTGTTTTTT.

The table lists this clone with a count of one. This chain joins TRBV9 and TRBJ1-5; no reliable D call. The V gene lost 0 bases and the J gene lost 7 bases, with 11 bases spanning the gap. The CDR3 runs to 14 residues. The germline gives CDR1 SGDLS, CDR2 YYNGEE. CDR3 residues: CASSVGLGEQPQHF. CDR3 nucleotides: TGTGCCAGCAGCGTAGGTCTCGGGGAACAGCCCCAGCATTTT.